The T cell receptor (beta chain) described here comes from a study of shared T cell receptors in the human thymus. Germline CDR1 SGHTA, CDR2 FQGNSA. The V gene end was trimmed by 4 bases and the J gene end by 2 bases; junction bases not matched to a gene: 5. The CDR3 has 15 amino acids. Data came from immunoSEQ multiplex PCR; TCRdb stores just in-frame clones and leaves some out. The sample lists some 660,000 clones; around 87% were seen once. These data also featured in a second study, about human thymus T cells. That work adds: Thymus was obtained from resections taken during corrective heart surgery. Thymic and blood repertoires seemed to favor certain V and J genes.

Sequenced input: thymocytes. V and J are TRBV7-2 and TRBJ1-5, with 7 bases identical to TRBD1. The source is a boy in the first two years of life with a congenital heart defect. In DNA form, the CDR3 reads TGTGCCAGCAGCTGCACAGGGGCTCGCAATCAGCCCCAGCATTTT. As protein: CASSCTGARNQPQHF.